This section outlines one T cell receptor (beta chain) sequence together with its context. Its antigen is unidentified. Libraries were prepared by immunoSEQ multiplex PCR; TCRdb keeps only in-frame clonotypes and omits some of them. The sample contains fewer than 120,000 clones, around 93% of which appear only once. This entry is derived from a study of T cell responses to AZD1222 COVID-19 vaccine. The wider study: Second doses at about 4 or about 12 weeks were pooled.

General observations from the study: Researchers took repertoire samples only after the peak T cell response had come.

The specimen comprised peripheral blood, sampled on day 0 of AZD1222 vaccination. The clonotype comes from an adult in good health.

The CDR3 reads CASSRDIYEQYF. CDR3 coding DNA: TGTGCCAGCAGTCGGGACATCTACGAGCAGTACTTC. The chain carries TRBV27 and TRBJ2-7; D possibly corresponds to TRBD1 (6 bases). Germline values: CDR1 MNHEY, CDR2 SMNVEV (reference sequence). The ends were cut back, 5 bases at V and 3 bases at J, with 8 bases in the middle. This CDR3 is built from 12 residues.